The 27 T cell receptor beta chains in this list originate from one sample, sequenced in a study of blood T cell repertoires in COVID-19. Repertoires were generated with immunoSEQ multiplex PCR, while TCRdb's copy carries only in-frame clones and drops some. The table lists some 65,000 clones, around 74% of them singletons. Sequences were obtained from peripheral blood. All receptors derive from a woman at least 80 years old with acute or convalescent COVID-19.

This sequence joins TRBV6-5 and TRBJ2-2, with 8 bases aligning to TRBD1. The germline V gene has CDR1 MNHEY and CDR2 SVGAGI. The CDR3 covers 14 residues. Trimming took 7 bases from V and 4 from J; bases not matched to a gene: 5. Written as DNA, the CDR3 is TGTGCCAGCACCTCCGACAGGGGCACCGGGGAGCTGTTTTTT. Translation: CASTSDRGTGELFF.

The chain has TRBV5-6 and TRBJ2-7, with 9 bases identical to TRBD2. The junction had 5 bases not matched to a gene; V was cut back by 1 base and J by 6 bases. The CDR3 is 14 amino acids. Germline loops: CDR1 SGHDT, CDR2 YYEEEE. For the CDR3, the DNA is TGTGCCAGCAGCTTGCGGCGGGAGGGTGGCGAGCAGTACTTC. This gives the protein CASSLRREGGEQYF.

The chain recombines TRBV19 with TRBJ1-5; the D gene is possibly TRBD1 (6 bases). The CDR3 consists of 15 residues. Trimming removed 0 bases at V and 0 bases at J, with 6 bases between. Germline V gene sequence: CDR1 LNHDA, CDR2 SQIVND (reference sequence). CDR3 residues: CASSIETGSNQPQHF. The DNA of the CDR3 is TGTGCCAGTAGTATAGAGACAGGTAGCAATCAGCCCCAGCATTTT.

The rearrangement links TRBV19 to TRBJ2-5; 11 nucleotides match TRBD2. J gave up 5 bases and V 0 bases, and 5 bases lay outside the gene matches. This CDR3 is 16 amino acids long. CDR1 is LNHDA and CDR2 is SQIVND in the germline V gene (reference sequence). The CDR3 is CASSIEKLAGVETQYF. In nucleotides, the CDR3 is TGTGCCAGTAGTATAGAGAAACTAGCGGGAGTTGAGACCCAGTACTTC.

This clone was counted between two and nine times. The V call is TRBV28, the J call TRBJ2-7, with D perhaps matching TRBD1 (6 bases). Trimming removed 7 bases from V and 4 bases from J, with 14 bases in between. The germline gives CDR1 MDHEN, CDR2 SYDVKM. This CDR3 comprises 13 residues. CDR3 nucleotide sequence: TGTGCCAGCAACTCACCAGGGGTTTACGAGCAGTACTTC. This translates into CASNSPGVYEQYF.

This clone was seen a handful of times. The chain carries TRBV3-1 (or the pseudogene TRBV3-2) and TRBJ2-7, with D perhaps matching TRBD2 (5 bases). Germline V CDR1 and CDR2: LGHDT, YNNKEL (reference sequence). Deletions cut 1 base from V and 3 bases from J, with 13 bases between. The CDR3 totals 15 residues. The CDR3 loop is CASSQVPYGGYEQYF. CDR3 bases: TGTGCCAGCAGCCAAGTTCCGTACGGAGGCTACGAGCAGTACTTC.

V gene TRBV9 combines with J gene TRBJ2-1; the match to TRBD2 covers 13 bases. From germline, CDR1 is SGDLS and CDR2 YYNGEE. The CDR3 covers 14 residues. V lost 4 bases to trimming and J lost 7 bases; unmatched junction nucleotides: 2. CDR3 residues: CASSMTSGRNEQFF. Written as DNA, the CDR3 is TGTGCCAGCAGCATGACTAGCGGGAGGAATGAGCAGTTCTTC.

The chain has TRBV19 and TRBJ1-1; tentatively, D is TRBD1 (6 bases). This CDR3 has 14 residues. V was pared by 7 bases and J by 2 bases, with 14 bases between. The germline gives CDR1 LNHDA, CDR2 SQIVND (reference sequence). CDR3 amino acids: CASNDQGYNTEAFF. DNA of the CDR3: TGTGCCAGTAATGATCAGGGGTACAACACTGAAGCTTTCTTT.

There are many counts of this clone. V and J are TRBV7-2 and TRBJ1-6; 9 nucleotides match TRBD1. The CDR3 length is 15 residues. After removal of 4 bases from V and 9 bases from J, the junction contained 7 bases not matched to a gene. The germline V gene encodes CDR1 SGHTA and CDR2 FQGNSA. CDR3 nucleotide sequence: TGTGCCAGCAGCTCAACAGGGGGCTCAAGTTCACCCCTCCACTTT. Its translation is CASSSTGGSSSPLHF. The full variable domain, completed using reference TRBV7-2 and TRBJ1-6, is GAGVSQSPSNKVTEKGKDVELRCDPISGHTALYWYRQSLGQGLEFLIYFQGNSAPDKSGLPSDRFSAERTGGSVSTLTIQRTQQEDSAVYLCASSSTGGSSSPLHFGNGTRLTVT.

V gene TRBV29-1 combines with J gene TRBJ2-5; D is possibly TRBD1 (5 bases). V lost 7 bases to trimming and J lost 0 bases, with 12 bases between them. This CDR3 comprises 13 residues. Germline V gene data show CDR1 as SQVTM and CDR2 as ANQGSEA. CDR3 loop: CSAYQGDQETQYF. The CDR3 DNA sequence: TGCAGCGCCTACCAAGGGGACCAAGAGACCCAGTACTTC.

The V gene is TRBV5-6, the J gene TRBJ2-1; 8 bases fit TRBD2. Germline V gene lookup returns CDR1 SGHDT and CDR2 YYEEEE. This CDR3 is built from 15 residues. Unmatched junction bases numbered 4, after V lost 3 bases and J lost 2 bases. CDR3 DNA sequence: TGTGCCAGCAGCTCCATAGCGGGACCCTACAATGAGCAGTTCTTC. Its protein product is CASSSIAGPYNEQFF.

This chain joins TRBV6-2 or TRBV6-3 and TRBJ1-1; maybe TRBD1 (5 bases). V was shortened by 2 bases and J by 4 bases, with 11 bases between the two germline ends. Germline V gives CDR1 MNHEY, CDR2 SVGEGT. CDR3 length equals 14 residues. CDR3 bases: TGTGCCAGCAGTTACGGGGGGGGTGGCACTGAAGCTTTCTTT. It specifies CASSYGGGGTEAFF.

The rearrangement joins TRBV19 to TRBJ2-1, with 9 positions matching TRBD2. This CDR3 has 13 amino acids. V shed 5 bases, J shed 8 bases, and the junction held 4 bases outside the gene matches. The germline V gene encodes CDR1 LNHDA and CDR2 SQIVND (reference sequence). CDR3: CASSSSGMYEQFF. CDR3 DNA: TGTGCCAGTAGTTCTAGCGGGATGTATGAGCAGTTCTTC.

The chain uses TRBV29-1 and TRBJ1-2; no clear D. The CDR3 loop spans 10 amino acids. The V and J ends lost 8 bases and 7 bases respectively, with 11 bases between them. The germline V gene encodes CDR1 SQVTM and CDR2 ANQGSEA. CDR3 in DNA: TGCAGCTCCGAAATCGGTGGCTACACCTTC. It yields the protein CSSEIGGYTF. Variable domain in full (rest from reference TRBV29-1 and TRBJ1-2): SAVISQKPSRDICQRGTSLTIQCQVDSQVTMMFWYRQQPGQSLTLIATANQGSEATYESGFVIDKFPISRPNLTFSTLTVSNMSPEDSSIYLCSSEIGGYTFGSGTRLTVV.

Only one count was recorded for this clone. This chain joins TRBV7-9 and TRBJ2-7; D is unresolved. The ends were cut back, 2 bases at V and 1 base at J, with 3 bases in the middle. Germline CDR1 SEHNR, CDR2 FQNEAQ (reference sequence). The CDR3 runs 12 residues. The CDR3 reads CASSLQSYEQYF. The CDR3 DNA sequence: TGTGCCAGCAGCTTACAGTCCTACGAGCAGTACTTC.

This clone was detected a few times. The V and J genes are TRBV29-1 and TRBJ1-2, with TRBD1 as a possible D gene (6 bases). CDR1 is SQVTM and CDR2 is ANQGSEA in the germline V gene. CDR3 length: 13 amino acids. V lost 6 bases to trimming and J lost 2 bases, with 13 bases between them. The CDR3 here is CSVPDRLNYGYTF. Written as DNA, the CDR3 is TGCAGCGTCCCCGACAGGTTAAACTATGGCTACACCTTC.

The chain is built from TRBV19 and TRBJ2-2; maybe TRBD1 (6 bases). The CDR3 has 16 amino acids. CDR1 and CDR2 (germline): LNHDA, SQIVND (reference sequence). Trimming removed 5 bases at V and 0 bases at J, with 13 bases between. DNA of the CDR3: TGTGCCAGTAGTCCCCGTCCAGGGGCGAACACCGGGGAGCTGTTTTTT. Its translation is CASSPRPGANTGELFF.

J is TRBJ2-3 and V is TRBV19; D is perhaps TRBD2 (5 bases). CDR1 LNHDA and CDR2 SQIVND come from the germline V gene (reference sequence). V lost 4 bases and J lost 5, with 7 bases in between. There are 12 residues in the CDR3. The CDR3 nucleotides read TGTGCCAGTAGTACCGGACTAGATACGCAGTATTTT. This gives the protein CASSTGLDTQYF.

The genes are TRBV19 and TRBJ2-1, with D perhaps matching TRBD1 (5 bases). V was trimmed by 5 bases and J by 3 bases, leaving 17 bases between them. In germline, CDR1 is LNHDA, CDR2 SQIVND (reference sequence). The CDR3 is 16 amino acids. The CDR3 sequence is CASSPGDSQLYNEQFF. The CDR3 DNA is TGTGCCAGTAGTCCCGGAGACAGTCAACTCTACAATGAGCAGTTCTTC.

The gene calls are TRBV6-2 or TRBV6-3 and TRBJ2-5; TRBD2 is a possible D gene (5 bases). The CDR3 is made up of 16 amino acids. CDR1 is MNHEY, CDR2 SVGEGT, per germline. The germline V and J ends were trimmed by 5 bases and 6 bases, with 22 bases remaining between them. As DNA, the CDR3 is TGTGCCAGCAGTCCGCAAAAACGGGTTAGCGCACAGACCCAGTACTTC. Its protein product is CASSPQKRVSAQTQYF.

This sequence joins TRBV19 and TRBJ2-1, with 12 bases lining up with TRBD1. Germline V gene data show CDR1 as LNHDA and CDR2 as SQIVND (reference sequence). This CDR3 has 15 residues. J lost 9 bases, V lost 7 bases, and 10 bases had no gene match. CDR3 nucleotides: TGTGCCAGTACCCCCCGGGACAGGGGGCAAATTGAGCAGTTCTTC. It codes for CASTPRDRGQIEQFF.

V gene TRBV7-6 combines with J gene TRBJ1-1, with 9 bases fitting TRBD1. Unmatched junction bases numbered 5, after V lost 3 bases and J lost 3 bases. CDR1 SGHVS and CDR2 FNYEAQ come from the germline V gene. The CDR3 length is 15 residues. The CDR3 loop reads CASSFTGGPDTEAFF. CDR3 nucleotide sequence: TGTGCCAGCAGCTTTACAGGGGGCCCGGACACTGAAGCTTTCTTT.

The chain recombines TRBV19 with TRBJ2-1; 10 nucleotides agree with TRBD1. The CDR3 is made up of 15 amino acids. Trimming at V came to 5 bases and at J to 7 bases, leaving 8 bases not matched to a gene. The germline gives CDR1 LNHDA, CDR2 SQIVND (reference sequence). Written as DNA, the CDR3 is TGTGCCAGTAGTCCCCGACAGGGGGCGCGGAATGAGCAGTTCTTC. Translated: CASSPRQGARNEQFF.

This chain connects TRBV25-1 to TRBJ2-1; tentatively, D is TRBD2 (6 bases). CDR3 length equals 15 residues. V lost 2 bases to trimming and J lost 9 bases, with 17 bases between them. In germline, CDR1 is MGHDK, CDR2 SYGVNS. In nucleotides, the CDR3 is TGTGCCAGCAGTGAAGTATCGGGAGTACTCGCTGAGCAGTTCTTC. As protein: CASSEVSGVLAEQFF.

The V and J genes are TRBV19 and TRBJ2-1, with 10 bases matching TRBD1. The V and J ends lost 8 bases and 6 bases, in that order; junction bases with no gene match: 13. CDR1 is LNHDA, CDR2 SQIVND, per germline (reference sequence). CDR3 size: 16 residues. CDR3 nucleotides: TGTGCCAGTTCTGAAGTCCCGGGACAGGGGTTCAATGAGCAGTTCTTC. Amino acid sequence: CASSEVPGQGFNEQFF.

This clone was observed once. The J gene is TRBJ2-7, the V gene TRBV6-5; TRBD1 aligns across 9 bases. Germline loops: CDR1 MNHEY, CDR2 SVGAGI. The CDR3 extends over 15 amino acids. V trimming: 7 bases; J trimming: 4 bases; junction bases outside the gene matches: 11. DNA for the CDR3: TGTGCCAGCAAAGTCACGGGACAGGGTTATTACGAGCAGTACTTC. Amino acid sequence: CASKVTGQGYYEQYF.

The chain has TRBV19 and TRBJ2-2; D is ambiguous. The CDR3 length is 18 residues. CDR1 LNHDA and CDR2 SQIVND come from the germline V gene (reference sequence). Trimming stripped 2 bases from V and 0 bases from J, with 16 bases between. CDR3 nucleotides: TGTGCCAGTAGTATAAGAGGTCCGCGCGGAGCGAACACCGGGGAGCTGTTTTTT. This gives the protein CASSIRGPRGANTGELFF.